The rows below give T cell receptor beta chains drawn from one sample of a study of cytomegalovirus exposure and HLA in healthy donors. Sequenced by immunoSEQ multiplex PCR; TCRdb stores in-frame clones only, minus some. The sample carries 95,000 to 100,000 clones, about 80% recorded once. Material for sequencing was PBMCs. The receptors were sampled from a middle-aged man in good health and CMV-seronegative. Both conserved end residues are part of each CDR3. The order of the fields is J gene, clone size, D gene, V gene, CDR3 protein, CDR3 DNA. D genes are given only for firm matches. Expanded clones are given a class, and other clones once, few, many or no size at all.

>TRBJ2-5|few|TRBD1|TRBV7-9
CASSRQGQETQYF
TGTGCCAGCAGTAGACAGGGCCAAGAGACCCAGTACTTC
>TRBJ1-3|.|TRBD1|TRBV4-1
CASGPGQGFGNTIYF
TGCGCCAGCGGACCGGGACAGGGGTTTGGAAACACCATATATTTT
>TRBJ1-2|.|.|TRBV27
CASSLRQGLNYGYTF
TGTGCCAGCAGCTTGAGGCAGGGCCTAAACTATGGCTACACCTTC
>TRBJ2-3|.|TRBD2|TRBV5-1
CASSLAGQRGSDTQYF
TGCGCCAGCAGCTTGGCCGGCCAGCGGGGGTCAGATACGCAGTATTTT
>TRBJ2-6|.|.|TRBV15
CATSRDGPSGAGANVLTF
TGTGCCACCAGCAGAGATGGGCCTTCAGGGGCTGGGGCCAACGTCCTGACTTTC
>TRBJ2-3|.|.|TRBV30
CAWSRSTDTQYF
TGTGCCTGGAGCCGTAGCACAGATACGCAGTATTTT
>TRBJ2-1|.|.|TRBV7-2
CASSLPDNEQFF
TGTGCCAGCAGCTTACCAGACAATGAGCAGTTCTTC
>TRBJ2-3|.|.|TRBV27
CASSFYRALWAQYF
TGTGCCAGCAGTTTCTACAGGGCGCTTTGGGCGCAGTATTTT
>TRBJ2-3|.|.|TRBV7-9
CASSLDPGSTDTQYF
TGTGCCAGCAGCTTAGATCCGGGGTCCACAGATACGCAGTATTTT
>TRBJ2-5|.|.|TRBV29-1
CSVTSLRETQYF
TGCAGCGTTACATCCCTCAGAGAGACCCAGTACTTC
>TRBJ2-2|once|TRBD1|TRBV6-4
CASRADRANTGELFF
TGTGCCAGCAGGGCGGACAGGGCTAACACCGGGGAGCTGTTTTTT
>TRBJ2-3|.|.|TRBV6-4
CASSDSGGGSTDTQYF
TGTGCCAGCAGTGACTCAGGTGGGGGGAGCACAGATACGCAGTATTTT
>TRBJ1-2|few|.|TRBV5-4
CASSQDWGVNYGYTF
TGCGCCAGCAGCCAAGATTGGGGGGTTAACTATGGCTACACCTTC
>TRBJ2-1|.|TRBD2|TRBV9
CASSVVASGGEYEQFF
TGTGCCAGCAGCGTAGTAGCTAGCGGGGGGGAGTATGAGCAGTTCTTC
>TRBJ1-6|.|TRBD1|TRBV10-2
CASRDGQGKDSPLHF
TGCGCCAGCAGAGACGGACAGGGCAAGGATTCACCCCTCCACTTT
>TRBJ1-1|once|.|TRBV5-1
CASSLEHLNTEAFF
TGCGCCAGCAGCTTGGAACACCTGAACACTGAAGCTTTCTTT
>TRBJ2-2|few|.|TRBV6-6
CASSYPDSTNTGELFF
TGTGCCAGCAGTTACCCCGACAGCACGAACACCGGGGAGCTGTTTTTT
>TRBJ2-3|.|.|TRBV5-1
CASSLAGGARRDTQYF
TGCGCCAGCAGCTTGGCCGGCGGGGCCAGGAGAGATACGCAGTATTTT
>TRBJ1-5|.|.|TRBV2
CASSELPGFSLGNQPQHF
TGTGCCAGCAGTGAGCTGCCCGGGTTCTCCTTGGGCAATCAGCCCCAGCATTTT
>TRBJ2-7|.|TRBD2|TRBV30
CVVAAGGTYEQYF
TGTGTCGTGGCGGCGGGGGGTACCTACGAGCAGTACTTC
>TRBJ2-2|.|.|TRBV6-1
CASEAEGHTGELFF
TGTGCCAGCGAGGCGGAGGGACACACCGGGGAGCTGTTTTTT
>TRBJ2-4|.|.|TRBV5-1
CASSLVSVGENIQYF
TGCGCCAGCAGCTTGGTTTCGGTAGGGGAAAACATTCAGTACTTC
>TRBJ1-2|.|TRBD1|TRBV6-5
CASSYSQGARGYTF
TGTGCCAGCAGTTACAGTCAGGGGGCACGGGGCTACACCTTC
>TRBJ1-2|.|.|TRBV7-9
CASRSGSDYGYTF
TGTGCCAGCAGGTCGGGGTCCGACTATGGCTACACCTTC
>TRBJ2-1|.|.|TRBV11-3
CASSSDNEQFF
TGTGCCAGCAGCTCCGACAATGAGCAGTTCTTC
>TRBJ2-1|.|.|TRBV5-6
CASSLINGESYNEQFF
TGTGCCAGCAGCTTGATCAACGGGGAGTCCTACAATGAGCAGTTCTTC
>TRBJ1-4|few|.|TRBV7-9
CSSSADFLGEKLFF
TGTTCCAGCAGCGCGGACTTTCTCGGAGAAAAACTGTTTTTT
>TRBJ1-4|few|.|TRBV28
CASSLTDRNEKLFF
TGTGCCAGCAGTTTAACAGATAGAAATGAAAAACTGTTTTTT
>TRBJ2-1|.|TRBD1|TRBV27
CASSFRQGKLNEQFF
TGTGCCAGCAGTTTCCGACAGGGAAAGCTCAATGAGCAGTTCTTC
>TRBJ2-7|.|.|TRBV7-2
CASSLAGFEQYF
TGTGCCAGCAGCTTAGCGGGCTTCGAGCAGTACTTC
>TRBJ2-5|few|.|TRBV6-5
CASSSAPTGIQETQYF
TGTGCCAGCAGTTCCGCCCCCACAGGGATCCAAGAGACCCAGTACTTC
>TRBJ2-3|.|.|TRBV9
CASSVGLGASTDTQYF
TGTGCCAGCAGCGTAGGTCTGGGGGCTAGCACAGATACGCAGTATTTT
>TRBJ1-1|few|.|TRBV27
CASSAGGGGLVNTEAFF
TGTGCCAGCAGTGCCGGTGGGGGAGGGCTGGTGAACACTGAAGCTTTCTTT
>TRBJ1-4|.|.|TRBV27
CASSLYSLNEKLFF
TGTGCCAGCAGTTTATACAGCCTAAATGAAAAACTGTTTTTT
>TRBJ1-2|.|.|TRBV2
CASSEWGVVYGYTF
TGTGCCAGCAGTGAGTGGGGGGTGGTATATGGCTACACCTTC
>TRBJ2-2|.|.|TRBV15
CATSRDSLGASTGELFF
TGTGCCACCAGCAGAGATTCTCTGGGGGCTAGCACCGGGGAGCTGTTTTTT
>TRBJ1-3|.|TRBD1|TRBV28
CASSFQQGAGNTIYF
TGTGCCAGCAGTTTTCAACAGGGGGCTGGAAACACCATATATTTT
>TRBJ2-3|.|TRBD2|TRBV5-4
CASSLRSPGLVADTQYF
TGTGCCAGCAGCCTGAGATCCCCGGGACTAGTTGCAGATACGCAGTATTTT
>TRBJ1-2|.|TRBD1|TRBV10-3
CAISPDRQGVDGYTF
TGTGCCATCAGCCCGGACAGACAGGGTGTTGATGGCTACACCTTC
>TRBJ2-1|.|.|TRBV18
CASGRTADNEQFF
TGTGCCAGCGGCAGGACAGCTGACAATGAGCAGTTCTTC
>TRBJ2-7|.|TRBD1|TRBV19
CASSMRRQGTYEQYF
TGTGCCAGTAGTATGAGGAGACAGGGGACCTACGAGCAGTACTTC
>TRBJ1-1|.|.|TRBV6-1
CASRAAGITEAFF
TGTGCCAGCAGAGCCGCAGGGATCACTGAAGCTTTCTTT
>TRBJ2-7|.|TRBD1|TRBV19
CASSVGGQGVYEQYF
TGTGCCAGTAGTGTCGGGGGACAGGGGGTGTACGAGCAGTACTTC
>TRBJ2-7|.|TRBD1|TRBV5-1
CASSSSWTGGWDEQYF
TGCGCCAGCAGCTCCTCCTGGACAGGGGGCTGGGACGAGCAGTACTTC
>TRBJ2-7|.|.|TRBV2
CASSEWSEQYF
TGTGCCAGCAGTGAATGGAGCGAGCAGTACTTC
>TRBJ1-1|.|.|TRBV18
CASSLAGANTEAFF
TGTGCCAGCTCCCTGGCGGGGGCGAACACTGAAGCTTTCTTT
>TRBJ2-2|.|TRBD1|TRBV19
CATTDRGRDTGELFF
TGTGCCACAACAGACAGGGGGCGGGACACCGGGGAGCTGTTTTTT
>TRBJ2-7|.|TRBD1|TRBV27
CASKWDRGYEQYF
TGTGCCAGCAAATGGGACAGGGGTTACGAGCAGTACTTC
>TRBJ2-2|.|.|TRBV5-1
CASSSQGPNTGELFF
TGCGCCAGCAGCTCACAGGGCCCGAACACCGGGGAGCTGTTTTTT
>TRBJ1-2|.|.|TRBV5-6
CASSFGQRYGYTF
TGTGCCAGCAGCTTTGGACAGCGGTATGGCTACACCTTC
>TRBJ2-3|.|.|TRBV19
CASSTTGTNTQYF
TGTGCCAGTAGTACGACAGGCACTAATACGCAGTATTTT
>TRBJ1-1|.|.|TRBV7-2
CASSYGLINTEAFF
TGTGCCAGCAGTTATGGACTGATAAACACTGAAGCTTTCTTT
>TRBJ1-2|.|.|TRBV30
CAWSVGQYGYTF
TGTGCCTGGAGTGTTGGTCAGTATGGCTACACCTTC
>TRBJ2-5|once|.|TRBV5-1
CASSLAGNRETQYF
TGCGCCAGCAGCTTGGCCGGGAACAGAGAGACCCAGTACTTC